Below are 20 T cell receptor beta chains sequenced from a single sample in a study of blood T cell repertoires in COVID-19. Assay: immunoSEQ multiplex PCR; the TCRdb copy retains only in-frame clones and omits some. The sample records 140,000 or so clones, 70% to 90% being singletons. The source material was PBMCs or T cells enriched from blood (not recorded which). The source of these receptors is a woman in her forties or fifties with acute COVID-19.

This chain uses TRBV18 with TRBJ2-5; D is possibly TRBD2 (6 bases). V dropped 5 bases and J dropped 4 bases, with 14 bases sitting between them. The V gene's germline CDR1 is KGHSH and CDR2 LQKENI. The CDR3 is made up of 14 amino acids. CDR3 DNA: TGTGCCAGCTCAGTAGCGGAAATCCGAGAGACCCAGTACTTC. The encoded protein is CASSVAEIRETQYF.

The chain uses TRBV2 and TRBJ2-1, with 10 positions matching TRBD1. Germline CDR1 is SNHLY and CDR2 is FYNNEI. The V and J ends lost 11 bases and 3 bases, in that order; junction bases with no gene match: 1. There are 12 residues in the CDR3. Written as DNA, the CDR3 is TGTGCCGACAGGGGGCTCTACAATGAGCAGTTCTTC. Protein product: CADRGLYNEQFF.

CDR3 amino acids: CASSLDTGSYNEQFF. In nucleotides, the CDR3 is TGTGCCAGCAGCTTAGATACCGGCTCCTACAATGAGCAGTTCTTC. The chain recombines TRBV7-2 with TRBJ2-1, with D unresolved. CDR1 and CDR2 from the germline V gene are SGHTA and FQGNSA. V lost 1 base and J 0 bases, leaving 7 bases between the germline ends. This CDR3 contains 15 residues.

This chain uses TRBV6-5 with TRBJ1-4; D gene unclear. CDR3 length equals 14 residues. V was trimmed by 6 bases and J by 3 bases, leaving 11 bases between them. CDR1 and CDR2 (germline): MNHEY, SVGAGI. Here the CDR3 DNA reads TGTGCCAGCAGGAAGAGGGAGGCTAATGAAAAACTGTTTTTT. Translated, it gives CASRKREANEKLFF.

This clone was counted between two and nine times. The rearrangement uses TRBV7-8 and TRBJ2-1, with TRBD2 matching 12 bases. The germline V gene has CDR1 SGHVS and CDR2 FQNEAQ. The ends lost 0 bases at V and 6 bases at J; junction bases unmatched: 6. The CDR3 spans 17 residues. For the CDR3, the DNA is TGTGCCAGCAGCTTAGCGGTCCTGACTAGCGGGAGCAATGAGCAGTTCTTC. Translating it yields CASSLAVLTSGSNEQFF.

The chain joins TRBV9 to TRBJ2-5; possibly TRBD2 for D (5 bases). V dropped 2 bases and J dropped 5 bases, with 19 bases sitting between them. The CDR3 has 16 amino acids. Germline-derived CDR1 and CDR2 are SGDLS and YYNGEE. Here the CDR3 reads CASSVGFMNWRETQYF. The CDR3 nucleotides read TGTGCCAGCAGCGTGGGGTTCATGAACTGGAGGGAGACCCAGTACTTC.

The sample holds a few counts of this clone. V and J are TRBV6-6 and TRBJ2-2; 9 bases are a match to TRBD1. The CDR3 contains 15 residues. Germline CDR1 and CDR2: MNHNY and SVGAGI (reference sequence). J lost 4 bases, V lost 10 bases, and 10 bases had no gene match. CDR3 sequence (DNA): TGTGCCACCAACACAGGGGGCGCGGGCACCGGGGAGCTGTTTTTT. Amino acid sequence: CATNTGGAGTGELFF.

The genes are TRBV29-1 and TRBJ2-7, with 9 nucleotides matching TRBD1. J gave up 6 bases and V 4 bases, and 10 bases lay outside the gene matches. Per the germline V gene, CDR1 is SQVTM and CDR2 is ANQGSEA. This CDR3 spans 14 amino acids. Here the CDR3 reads CSVAALSTGGEQYF. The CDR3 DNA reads TGCAGCGTTGCGGCACTCTCGACAGGGGGCGAGCAGTACTTC.

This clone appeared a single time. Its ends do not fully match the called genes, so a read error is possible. DNA of the CDR3: TGTGCCAGCAGTGCGGCGCTCCTTGACCTCCGCTTT. It codes for CASSAALLDLRF. The genes are TRBV12-3 or TRBV12-4 and TRBJ1-6; the D is unclear. The CDR3 covers 12 residues.

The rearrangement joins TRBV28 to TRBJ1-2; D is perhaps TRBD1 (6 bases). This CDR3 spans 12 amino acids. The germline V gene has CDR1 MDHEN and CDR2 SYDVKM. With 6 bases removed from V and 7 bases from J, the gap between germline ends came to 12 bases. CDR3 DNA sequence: TGTGCCAGCAGCAGGGGTATAGGTGGCTACACCTTC. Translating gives CASSRGIGGYTF.

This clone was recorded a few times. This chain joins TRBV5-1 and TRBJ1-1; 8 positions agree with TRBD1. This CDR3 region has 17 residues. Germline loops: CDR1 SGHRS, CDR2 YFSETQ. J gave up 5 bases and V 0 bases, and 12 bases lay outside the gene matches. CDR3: CASSLEPQGARGTEAFF. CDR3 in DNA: TGCGCCAGCAGCTTGGAACCTCAGGGGGCGCGGGGGACTGAAGCTTTCTTT.

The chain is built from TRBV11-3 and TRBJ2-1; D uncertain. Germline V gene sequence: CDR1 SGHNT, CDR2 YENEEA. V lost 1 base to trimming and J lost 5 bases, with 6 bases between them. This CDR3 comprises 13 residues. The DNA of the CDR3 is TGTGCCAGCAGCTTAGGGCAGAACAATGAGCAGTTCTTC. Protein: CASSLGQNNEQFF.

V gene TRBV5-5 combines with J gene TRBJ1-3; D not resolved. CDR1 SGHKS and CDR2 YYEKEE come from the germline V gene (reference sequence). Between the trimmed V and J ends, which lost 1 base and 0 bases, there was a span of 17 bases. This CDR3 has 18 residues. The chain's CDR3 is CASSLTQARGASGNTIYF. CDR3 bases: TGTGCCAGCAGCTTGACTCAGGCTCGGGGAGCCTCTGGAAACACCATATATTTT.

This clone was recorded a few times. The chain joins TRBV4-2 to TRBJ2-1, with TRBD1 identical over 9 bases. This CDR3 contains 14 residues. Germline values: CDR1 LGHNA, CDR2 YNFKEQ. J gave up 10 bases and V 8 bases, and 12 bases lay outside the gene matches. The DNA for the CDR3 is TGTGCCAGCGGCCGACAGGGGGGATCGGACGAGCAGTTCTTC. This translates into CASGRQGGSDEQFF.

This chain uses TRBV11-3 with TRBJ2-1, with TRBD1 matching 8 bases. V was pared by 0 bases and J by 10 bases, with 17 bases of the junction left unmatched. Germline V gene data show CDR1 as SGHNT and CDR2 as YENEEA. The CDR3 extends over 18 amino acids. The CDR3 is CASSLEAGRQTGAGEQFF. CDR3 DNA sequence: TGTGCCAGCAGCTTAGAGGCGGGGCGTCAGACAGGGGCGGGCGAGCAGTTCTTC. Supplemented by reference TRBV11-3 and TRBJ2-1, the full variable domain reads EAGVVQSPRYKIIEKKQPVAFWCNPISGHNTLYWYLQNLGQGPELLIRYENEEAVDDSQLPKDRFSAERLKGVDSTLKIQPAELGDSAVYLCASSLEAGRQTGAGEQFFGPGTRLTVL.

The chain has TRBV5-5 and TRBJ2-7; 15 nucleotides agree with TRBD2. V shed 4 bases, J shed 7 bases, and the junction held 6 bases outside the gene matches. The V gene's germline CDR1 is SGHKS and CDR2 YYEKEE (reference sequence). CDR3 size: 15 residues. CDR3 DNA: TGTGCCAGCAGCACGGGACTAGCGGGAGGATTTGAGCAGTACTTC. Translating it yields CASSTGLAGGFEQYF.

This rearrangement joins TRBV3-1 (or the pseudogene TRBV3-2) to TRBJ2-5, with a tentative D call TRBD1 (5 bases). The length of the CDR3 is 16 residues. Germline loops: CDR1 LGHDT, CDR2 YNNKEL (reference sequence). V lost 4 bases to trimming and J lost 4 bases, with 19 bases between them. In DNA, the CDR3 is TGTGCCAGCAGCCCCCCACTACAGAGTAGGGGAGAGACCCAGTACTTC. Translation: CASSPPLQSRGETQYF.

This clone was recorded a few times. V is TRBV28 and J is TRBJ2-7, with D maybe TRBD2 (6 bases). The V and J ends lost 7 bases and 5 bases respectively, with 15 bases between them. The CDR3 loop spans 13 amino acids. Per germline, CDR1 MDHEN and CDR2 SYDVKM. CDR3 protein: CASKLGGTNEQYF. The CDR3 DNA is TGTGCCAGCAAACTGGGGGGAACCAACGAGCAGTACTTC.

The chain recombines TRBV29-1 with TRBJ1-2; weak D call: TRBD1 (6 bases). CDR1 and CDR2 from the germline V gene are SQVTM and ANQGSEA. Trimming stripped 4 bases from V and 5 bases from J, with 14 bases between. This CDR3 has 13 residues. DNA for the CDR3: TGCAGCGTTGGGTCCAGGGGCCTTTATGGCTACACCTTC. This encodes CSVGSRGLYGYTF.

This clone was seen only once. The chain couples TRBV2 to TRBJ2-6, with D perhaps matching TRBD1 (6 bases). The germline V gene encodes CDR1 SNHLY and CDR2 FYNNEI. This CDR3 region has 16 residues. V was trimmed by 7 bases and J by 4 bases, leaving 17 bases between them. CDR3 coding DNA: TGTGCCAGCACTAGGGACACCAGCCCCGGGGCCAACGTCCTGACTTTC. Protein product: CASTRDTSPGANVLTF.